This T cell receptor beta chain was obtained from a study of blood T cell repertoires in COVID-19. About the study: Collection of acute and convalescent COVID-19 samples took place in the United States, Italy and Spain. Sample material is recorded as cDNA or gDNA derived from T cells, B-cell-depleted T cells, or PBMCs.

Only in-frame clones appear in the TCRdb table, and some are missing; sequencing was by immunoSEQ multiplex PCR. The repertoire has around 250,000 clones, over 75% of them found once; the top ten carry 10%. Followed over time, Seattle patients had been enrolled while infection was active. The CDR3 consists of 14 residues. Germline V gives CDR1 SGHRS, CDR2 YFSETQ. V lost 4 bases and J 3 bases, leaving 13 bases between the germline ends. The sequencing input was peripheral blood. The TCR originated in a woman in her 70s with COVID-19, enrolled during active disease. V gene TRBV5-1 combines with J gene TRBJ1-1; tentatively, D is TRBD1 (6 bases). CDR3 protein: CASSLSGVYTEAFF. The CDR3 DNA reads as TGCGCCAGCAGCCTATCAGGGGTTTACACTGAAGCTTTCTTT.